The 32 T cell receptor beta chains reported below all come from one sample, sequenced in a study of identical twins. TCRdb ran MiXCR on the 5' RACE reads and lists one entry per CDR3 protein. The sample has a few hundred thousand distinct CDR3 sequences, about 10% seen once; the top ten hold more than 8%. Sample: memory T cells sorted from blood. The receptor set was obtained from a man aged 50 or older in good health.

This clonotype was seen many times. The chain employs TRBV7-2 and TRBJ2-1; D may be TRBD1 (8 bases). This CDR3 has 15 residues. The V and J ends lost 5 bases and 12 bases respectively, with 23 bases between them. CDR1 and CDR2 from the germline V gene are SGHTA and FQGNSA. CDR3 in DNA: TGTGCCAGCAGCCCAACGTACAGGGGGGGGAGGATGCAGTTCTTC. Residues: CASSPTYRGGRMQFF.

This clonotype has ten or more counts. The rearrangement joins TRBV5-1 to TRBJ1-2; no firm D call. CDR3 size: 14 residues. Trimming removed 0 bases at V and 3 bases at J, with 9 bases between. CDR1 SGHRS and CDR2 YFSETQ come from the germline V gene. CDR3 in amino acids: CASSLADAHYGYTF. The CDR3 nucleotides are TGCGCCAGCAGCTTGGCAGATGCTCACTATGGCTACACCTTC.

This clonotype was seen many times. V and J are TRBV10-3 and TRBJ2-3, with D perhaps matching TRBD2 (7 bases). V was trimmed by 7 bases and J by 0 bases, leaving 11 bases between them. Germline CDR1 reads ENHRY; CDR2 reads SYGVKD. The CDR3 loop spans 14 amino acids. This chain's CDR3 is CAINSGGSTDTQYF. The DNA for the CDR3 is TGTGCCATCAACTCGGGGGGCAGCACAGATACGCAGTATTTT.

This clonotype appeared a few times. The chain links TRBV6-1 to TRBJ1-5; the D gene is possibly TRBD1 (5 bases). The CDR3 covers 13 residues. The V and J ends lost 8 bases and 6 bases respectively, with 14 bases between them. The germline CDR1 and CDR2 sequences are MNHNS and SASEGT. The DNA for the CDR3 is TGTGCCAGCCGCAGGGTTTTAGGTCAGCCCCAGCATTTT. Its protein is CASRRVLGQPQHF.

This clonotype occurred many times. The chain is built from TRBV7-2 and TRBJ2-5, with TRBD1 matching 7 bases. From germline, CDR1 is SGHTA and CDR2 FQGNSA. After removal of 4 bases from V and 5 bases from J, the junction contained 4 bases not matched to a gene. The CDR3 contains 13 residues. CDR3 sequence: CASSSRGQETQYF. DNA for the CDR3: TGTGCCAGCAGCTCCAGGGGACAGGAGACCCAGTACTTC.

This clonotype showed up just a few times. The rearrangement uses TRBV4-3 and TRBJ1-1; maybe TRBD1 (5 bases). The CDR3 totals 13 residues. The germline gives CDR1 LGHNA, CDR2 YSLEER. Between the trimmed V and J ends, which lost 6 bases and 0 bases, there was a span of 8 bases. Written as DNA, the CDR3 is TGCGCCAGCAGTGGCAGGGTGAACACTGAAGCTTTCTTT. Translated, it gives CASSGRVNTEAFF.

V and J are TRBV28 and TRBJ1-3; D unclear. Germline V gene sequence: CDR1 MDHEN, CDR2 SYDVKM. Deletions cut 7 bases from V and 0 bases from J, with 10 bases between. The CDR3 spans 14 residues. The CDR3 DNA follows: TGTGCCAGCAATTCAGACGGCTCTGGAAACACCATATATTTT. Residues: CASNSDGSGNTIYF.

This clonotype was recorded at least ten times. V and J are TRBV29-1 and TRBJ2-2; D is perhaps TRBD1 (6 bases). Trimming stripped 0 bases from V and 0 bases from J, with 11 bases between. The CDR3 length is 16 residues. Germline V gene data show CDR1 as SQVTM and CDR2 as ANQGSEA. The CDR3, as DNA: TGCAGCGTTGAAGATCGGGGACACGCGAACACCGGGGAGCTGTTTTTT. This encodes CSVEDRGHANTGELFF.

The CDR3 loop reads CASSFPGHRVHEQYF. CDR3 sequence (DNA): TGTGCCAGCAGTTTTCCGGGACATAGGGTCCACGAGCAGTACTTC. The genes are TRBV3-1 and TRBJ2-7; TRBD1 is a possible D gene (6 bases). Trimming removed 6 bases at V and 5 bases at J, with 20 bases between. Germline loops: CDR1 LGHDT, CDR2 YNNKEL (reference sequence). This CDR3 is built from 15 residues.

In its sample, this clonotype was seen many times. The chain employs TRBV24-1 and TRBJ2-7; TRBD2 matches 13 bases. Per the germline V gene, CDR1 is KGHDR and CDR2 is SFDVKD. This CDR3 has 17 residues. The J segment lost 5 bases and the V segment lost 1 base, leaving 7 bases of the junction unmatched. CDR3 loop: CATSDFGLAGVRHEQYF. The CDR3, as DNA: TGTGCCACCAGTGATTTCGGACTAGCGGGAGTGAGGCACGAGCAGTACTTC.

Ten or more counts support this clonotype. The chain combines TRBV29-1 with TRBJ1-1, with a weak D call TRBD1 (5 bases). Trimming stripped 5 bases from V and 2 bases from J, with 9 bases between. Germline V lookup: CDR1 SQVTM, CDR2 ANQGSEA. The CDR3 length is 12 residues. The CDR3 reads CSVFGGNTEAFF. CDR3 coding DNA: TGCAGCGTTTTCGGGGGAAACACTGAAGCTTTCTTT.

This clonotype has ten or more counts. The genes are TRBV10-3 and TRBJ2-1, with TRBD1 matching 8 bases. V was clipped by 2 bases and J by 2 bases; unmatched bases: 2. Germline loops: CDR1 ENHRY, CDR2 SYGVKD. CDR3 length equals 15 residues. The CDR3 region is CAISEAQGAYNEQFF. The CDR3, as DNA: TGTGCCATCAGTGAGGCACAGGGGGCCTACAATGAGCAGTTCTTC.

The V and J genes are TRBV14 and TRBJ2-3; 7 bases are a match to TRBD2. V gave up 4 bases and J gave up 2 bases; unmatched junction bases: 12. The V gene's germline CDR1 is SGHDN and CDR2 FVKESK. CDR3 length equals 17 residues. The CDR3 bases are TGTGCCAGCAGCCCCCCCTGGGGGAGGGAGCTCACAGATACGCAGTATTTT. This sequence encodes CASSPPWGRELTDTQYF.

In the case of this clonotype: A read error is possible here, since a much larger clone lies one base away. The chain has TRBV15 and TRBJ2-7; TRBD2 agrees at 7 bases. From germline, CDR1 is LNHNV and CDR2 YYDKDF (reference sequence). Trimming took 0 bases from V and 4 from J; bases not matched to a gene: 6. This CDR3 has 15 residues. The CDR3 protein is CATSRDPGLGYEQYF. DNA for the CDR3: TGTGCCACCAGCAGAGACCCCGGACTAGGGTACGAGCAGTACTTC.

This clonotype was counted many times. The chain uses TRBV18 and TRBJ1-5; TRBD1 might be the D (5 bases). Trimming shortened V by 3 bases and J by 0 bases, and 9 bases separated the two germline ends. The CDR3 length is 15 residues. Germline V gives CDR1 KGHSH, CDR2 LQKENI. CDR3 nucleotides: TGTGCCAGCTCACCGCAGGGTAATAGCAATCAGCCCCAGCATTTT. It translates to CASSPQGNSNQPQHF.

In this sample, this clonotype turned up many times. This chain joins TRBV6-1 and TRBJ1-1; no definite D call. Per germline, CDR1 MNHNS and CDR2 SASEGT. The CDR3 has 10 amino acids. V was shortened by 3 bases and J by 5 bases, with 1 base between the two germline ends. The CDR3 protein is CASSDTEAFF. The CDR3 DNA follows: TGTGCCAGCAGTGATACTGAAGCTTTCTTT.

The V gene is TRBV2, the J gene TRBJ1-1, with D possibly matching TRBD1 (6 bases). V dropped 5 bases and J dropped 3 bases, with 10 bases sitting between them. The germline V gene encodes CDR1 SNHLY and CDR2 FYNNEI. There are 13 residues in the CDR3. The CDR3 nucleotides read TGTGCCAGCAGTACGACAGGATACACTGAAGCTTTCTTT. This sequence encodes CASSTTGYTEAFF.

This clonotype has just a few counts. The CDR3 DNA reads as TGTGCCAGCAGCCATACCAGGGGAATTAACACCGGGGAGCTGTTTTTT. It yields the protein CASSHTRGINTGELFF. The chain links TRBV7-9 to TRBJ2-2; D perhaps matches TRBD1 (6 bases). The germline gives CDR1 SEHNR, CDR2 FQNEAQ (reference sequence). The CDR3 runs to 16 residues. V lost 5 bases to trimming and J lost 2 bases, with 15 bases between them.

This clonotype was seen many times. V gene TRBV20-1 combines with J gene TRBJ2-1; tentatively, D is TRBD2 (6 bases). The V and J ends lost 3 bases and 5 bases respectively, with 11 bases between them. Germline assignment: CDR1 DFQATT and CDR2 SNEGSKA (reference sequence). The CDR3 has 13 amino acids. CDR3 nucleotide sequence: TGCAGTGCTAGTGGTAGCGGTCACAATGAGCAGTTCTTC. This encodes CSASGSGHNEQFF.

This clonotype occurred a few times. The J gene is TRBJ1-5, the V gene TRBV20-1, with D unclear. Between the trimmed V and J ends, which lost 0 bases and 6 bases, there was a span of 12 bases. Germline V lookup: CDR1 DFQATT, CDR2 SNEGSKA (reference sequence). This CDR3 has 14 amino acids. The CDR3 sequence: CSARDLGGIQPQHF. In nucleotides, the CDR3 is TGCAGTGCTAGAGATCTGGGAGGTATTCAGCCCCAGCATTTT.

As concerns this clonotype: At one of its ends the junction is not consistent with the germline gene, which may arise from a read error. CDR3: CTSSQPEPQYF. The CDR3 DNA reads as TGTACCAGCAGCCAACCCGAGCCCCAGTACTTC. This chain links TRBV14 with TRBJ2-5; D is uncertain. The CDR3 sequence is 11 residues long. Germline CDR1 is SGHDN and CDR2 is FVKESK. Supplemented by reference TRBV14 and TRBJ2-5, the full variable domain reads EAGVTQFPSHSVIEKGQTVTLRCDPISGHDNLYWYRRVMGKEIKFLLHFVKESKQDESGMPNNRFLAERTGGTYSTLKVQPAELEDSGVYFCTSSQPEPQYFGPGTRLLVL.

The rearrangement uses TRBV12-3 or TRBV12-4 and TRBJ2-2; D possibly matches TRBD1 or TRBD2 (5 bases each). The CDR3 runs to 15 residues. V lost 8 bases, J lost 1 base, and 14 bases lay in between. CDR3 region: CASGSGTENTGELFF. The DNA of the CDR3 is TGTGCCAGCGGATCCGGGACGGAGAACACCGGGGAGCTGTTTTTT.

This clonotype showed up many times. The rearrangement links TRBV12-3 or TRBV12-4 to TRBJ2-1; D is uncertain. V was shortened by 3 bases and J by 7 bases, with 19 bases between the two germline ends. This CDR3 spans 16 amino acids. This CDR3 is CASSFSLAEWVNEQFF. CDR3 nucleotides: TGTGCCAGCAGTTTTAGTTTGGCAGAATGGGTTAATGAGCAGTTCTTC.

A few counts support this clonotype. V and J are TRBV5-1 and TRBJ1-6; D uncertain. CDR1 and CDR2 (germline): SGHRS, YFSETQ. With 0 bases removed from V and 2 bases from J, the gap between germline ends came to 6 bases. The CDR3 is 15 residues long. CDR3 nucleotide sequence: TGCGCCAGCAGCTTGGGGGAACCCTATAATTCACCCCTCCACTTT. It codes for CASSLGEPYNSPLHF.

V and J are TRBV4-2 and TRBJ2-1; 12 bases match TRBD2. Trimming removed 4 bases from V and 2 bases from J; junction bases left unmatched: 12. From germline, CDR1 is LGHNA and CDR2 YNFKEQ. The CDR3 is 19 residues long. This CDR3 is CASSPRRLAGGSTYNEQFF. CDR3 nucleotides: TGTGCCAGCAGCCCCCGGAGGCTAGCGGGGGGGTCGACCTACAATGAGCAGTTCTTC.

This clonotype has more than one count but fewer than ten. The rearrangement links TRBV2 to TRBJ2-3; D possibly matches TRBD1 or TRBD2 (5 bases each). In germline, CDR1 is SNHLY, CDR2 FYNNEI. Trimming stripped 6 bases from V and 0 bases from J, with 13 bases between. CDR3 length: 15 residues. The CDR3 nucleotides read TGTGCCAGCAGCCAGGGAGCACCGAGCACAGATACGCAGTATTTT. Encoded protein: CASSQGAPSTDTQYF.

The CDR3 is CASSLETGANVLTF. The CDR3 DNA is TGTGCCAGCAGCTTAGAGACTGGGGCCAACGTCCTGACTTTC. The V and J genes are TRBV5-6 and TRBJ2-6, with unresolved D. Trimming cost V 2 bases and J 2 bases, with 5 bases left between them. The CDR3 is 14 residues long. Germline-derived CDR1 and CDR2 are SGHDT and YYEEEE.

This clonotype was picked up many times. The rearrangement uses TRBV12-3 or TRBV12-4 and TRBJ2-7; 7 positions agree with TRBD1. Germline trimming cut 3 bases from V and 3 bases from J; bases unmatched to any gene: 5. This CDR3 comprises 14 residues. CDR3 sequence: CASSFATGHYEQYF. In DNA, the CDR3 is TGTGCCAGCAGTTTCGCGACAGGGCACTACGAGCAGTACTTC.

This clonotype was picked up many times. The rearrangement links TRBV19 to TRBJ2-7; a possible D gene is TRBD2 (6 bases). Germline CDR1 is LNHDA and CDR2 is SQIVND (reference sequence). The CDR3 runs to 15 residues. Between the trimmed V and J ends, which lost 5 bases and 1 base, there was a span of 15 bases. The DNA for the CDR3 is TGTGCCAGTAGTGCCGGGACGGGGAGGTCCTACGAGCAGTACTTC. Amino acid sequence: CASSAGTGRSYEQYF.

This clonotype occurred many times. The CDR3 loop reads CAWSTGPVRGYTF. Written as DNA, the CDR3 is TGTGCCTGGAGTACAGGTCCAGTGCGTGGCTACACCTTC. The V and J genes are TRBV30 and TRBJ1-2; D perhaps matches TRBD1 (5 bases). Germline CDR1 is GTSNPN and CDR2 is SVGIG (reference sequence). V was clipped by 2 bases and J by 7 bases, with 14 bases between them. The CDR3 sequence is 13 residues long.

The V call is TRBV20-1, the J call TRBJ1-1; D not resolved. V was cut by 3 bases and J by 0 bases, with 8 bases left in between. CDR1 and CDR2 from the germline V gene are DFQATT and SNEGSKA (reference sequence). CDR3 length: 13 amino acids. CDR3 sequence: CSASNGMNTEAFF. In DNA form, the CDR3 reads TGCAGTGCTAGCAATGGAATGAACACTGAAGCTTTCTTT.

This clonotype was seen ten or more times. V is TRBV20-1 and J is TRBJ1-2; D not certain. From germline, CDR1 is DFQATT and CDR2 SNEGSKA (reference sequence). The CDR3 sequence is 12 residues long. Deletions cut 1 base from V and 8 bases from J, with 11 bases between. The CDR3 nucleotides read TGCAGTGCTAGAGGCCCAGTGGGGGGCTACACCTTC. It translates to CSARGPVGGYTF.